The entry that follows covers one T cell receptor beta chain sequence. Its antigen is undetermined. Using immunoSEQ multiplex PCR, the repertoire was profiled, and TCRdb retains in-frame clones only, with some absent. This sample has 110,000 or so clones, with roughly 80% found just once. The length of the CDR3 is 15 residues. With 4 bases removed from V and 3 bases from J, the gap between germline ends came to 14 bases. Germline CDR1 is SGHRS and CDR2 is YFSETQ. These data are taken from a study of radiotherapy plus CTLA-4 blockade in lung cancer. Study context: Of the patients, roughly 17% showed objective responses and around 34% attained disease control. Study-wide points: Response, reportedly, was best predicted by interferon-beta along with early blood T cell clone dynamics. TCR clones from tumors expanded in blood after radiotherapy plus ipilimumab.

Chemo-refractory metastatic non-small-cell lung cancer patients underwent focal radiation alongside CTLA-4 blockade with ipilimumab. The sequencing used peripheral blood, collected from a patient treated with radiotherapy plus ipilimumab. The genes are TRBV5-1 and TRBJ2-1; D possibly corresponds to TRBD2 (6 bases). This receptor was taken from a human donor with non-small cell lung cancer who had a partial response to radiotherapy plus ipilimumab. The CDR3 loop reads CASSNRDFDYNEQFF. CDR3 nucleotides: TGCGCCAGCAGCAACCGGGACTTCGACTACAATGAGCAGTTCTTC. Variable domain in full (rest from reference TRBV5-1 and TRBJ2-1): KAGVTQTPRYLIKTRGQQVTLSCSPISGHRSVSWYQQTPGQGLQFLFEYFSETQRNKGNFPGRFSGRQFSNSRSEMNVSTLELGDSALYLCASSNRDFDYNEQFFGPGTRLTVL.